A selection of T cell receptor beta chains follows, all from one sample in a study of shared clonotypes between healthy human individuals. TCRdb's table, derived via immunoSEQ multiplex PCR, lists solely in-frame clones and lacks some. Among nearly 2 million clones listed, roughly 95% were seen once. The sequencing sample was made of naive CD8+ T cells sorted from blood. These receptors were collected from a man aged 18-30 years in good health. Each CDR3 is given with its conserved first and last residue. The D gene is left open where the match is weak. Clone sizes are given selectively: once, few, many, or a class where the clone is expanded.

j_call: TRBJ2-1
v_call: TRBV29-1
d_call: .
clone_size: .
cdr3_aa: CSVPQGGEQFF
cdr3_nt: TGCAGCGTGCCCCAGGGGGGGGAGCAGTTCTTC

j_call: TRBJ2-3
v_call: TRBV7-9
d_call: .
clone_size: .
cdr3_aa: CASSRTVQDTQYF
cdr3_nt: TGTGCCAGCAGCCGGACGGTGCAAGATACGCAGTATTTT

j_call: TRBJ1-6
v_call: TRBV5-6
d_call: TRBD1
clone_size: .
cdr3_aa: CASSPDRGQGRSPLHF
cdr3_nt: TGTGCCAGCAGCCCCGACCGGGGACAGGGAAGGTCACCCCTCCACTTT

j_call: TRBJ2-5
v_call: TRBV7-9
d_call: .
clone_size: .
cdr3_aa: CASSPVGMETQYF
cdr3_nt: TGTGCCAGCAGCCCCGTGGGGATGGAGACCCAGTACTTC

j_call: TRBJ1-5
v_call: TRBV6-1
d_call: .
clone_size: .
cdr3_aa: CASSESGGNQPQHF
cdr3_nt: TGTGCCAGCAGTGAAAGCGGGGGCAATCAGCCCCAGCATTTT

j_call: TRBJ2-1
v_call: TRBV13
d_call: .
clone_size: .
cdr3_aa: CASSFRGSYNEQFF
cdr3_nt: TGTGCCAGCAGCTTTCGCGGATCCTACAATGAGCAGTTCTTC

j_call: TRBJ2-7
v_call: TRBV27
d_call: .
clone_size: once
cdr3_aa: CASSLRGGYEQYF
cdr3_nt: TGTGCCAGCAGTCTCAGGGGGGGGTACGAGCAGTACTTC

j_call: TRBJ1-4
v_call: TRBV10-2
d_call: .
clone_size: .
cdr3_aa: CASSEGGMGGEKLFF
cdr3_nt: TGCGCCAGCAGTGAGGGTGGAATGGGTGGTGAAAAACTGTTTTTT

j_call: TRBJ2-2
v_call: TRBV9
d_call: .
clone_size: .
cdr3_aa: CASSGPEVFYGELFF
cdr3_nt: TGTGCCAGCAGCGGCCCCGAGGTTTTTTACGGGGAGCTGTTTTTT

j_call: TRBJ1-4
v_call: TRBV9
d_call: TRBD1
clone_size: once
cdr3_aa: CASSVGTGVEKLFF
cdr3_nt: TGTGCCAGCAGCGTCGGGACAGGGGTTGAAAAACTGTTTTTT

j_call: TRBJ1-2
v_call: TRBV4-1
d_call: TRBD1
clone_size: few
cdr3_aa: CASSLGQASYGYTF
cdr3_nt: TGCGCCAGCAGTCTGGGACAGGCGTCCTATGGCTACACCTTC

j_call: TRBJ2-3
v_call: TRBV4-1
d_call: TRBD2
clone_size: .
cdr3_aa: CASSQGLAGTDTQYF
cdr3_nt: TGCGCCAGCAGCCAGGGACTAGCGGGCACAGATACGCAGTATTTT

j_call: TRBJ1-4
v_call: TRBV27
d_call: .
clone_size: .
cdr3_aa: CASSLSWTVTNEKLFF
cdr3_nt: TGTGCCAGCAGTTTATCGTGGACAGTAACTAATGAAAAACTGTTTTTT

j_call: TRBJ2-7
v_call: TRBV19
d_call: .
clone_size: .
cdr3_aa: CASSNTQGSSYEQYF
cdr3_nt: TGTGCCAGTAGTAACACCCAGGGGTCCTCCTACGAGCAGTACTTC

j_call: TRBJ2-7
v_call: TRBV27
d_call: .
clone_size: .
cdr3_aa: CASSLGRGDSFNF
cdr3_nt: TGTGCCAGCAGTTTAGGTCGGGGGGACAGTTTTAACTTC

j_call: TRBJ2-7
v_call: TRBV11-1
d_call: .
clone_size: once
cdr3_aa: CASSFGPVFSESSYEQYF
cdr3_nt: TGTGCCAGCAGCTTTGGCCCGGTATTTTCAGAAAGCTCCTACGAGCAGTACTTC

j_call: TRBJ1-1
v_call: TRBV7-2
d_call: .
clone_size: .
cdr3_aa: CASSIQTGGNTEAFF
cdr3_nt: TGTGCCAGCAGCATACAGACGGGGGGGAACACTGAAGCTTTCTTT

j_call: TRBJ2-7
v_call: TRBV30
d_call: .
clone_size: .
cdr3_aa: CAWSVGGLGEQYF
cdr3_nt: TGTGCCTGGAGTGTAGGGGGGCTGGGTGAGCAGTACTTC

j_call: TRBJ2-7
v_call: TRBV18
d_call: .
clone_size: .
cdr3_aa: CASSPRGGILPYEQYF
cdr3_nt: TGTGCCAGCTCACCCCGCGGAGGGATCCTTCCCTACGAGCAGTACTTC

j_call: TRBJ2-3
v_call: TRBV5-6
d_call: TRBD2
clone_size: .
cdr3_aa: CASSLETSGRPDTQYF
cdr3_nt: TGTGCCAGCAGCCTGGAGACTAGCGGGAGACCAGATACGCAGTATTTT

j_call: TRBJ2-1
v_call: TRBV5-1
d_call: .
clone_size: .
cdr3_aa: CASSTDLHNEQFF
cdr3_nt: TGCGCCAGCAGCACGGACCTCCACAATGAGCAGTTCTTC

j_call: TRBJ1-1
v_call: TRBV10-3
d_call: .
clone_size: .
cdr3_aa: CAISGGLNPQGNTEAFF
cdr3_nt: TGTGCCATCAGTGGGGGGTTAAACCCGCAGGGGAACACTGAAGCTTTCTTT

j_call: TRBJ1-1
v_call: TRBV5-4
d_call: .
clone_size: .
cdr3_aa: CASSLWVNTEAFF
cdr3_nt: TGTGCCAGCAGCTTGTGGGTCAACACTGAAGCTTTCTTT

j_call: TRBJ2-1
v_call: TRBV10-2
d_call: TRBD2
clone_size: .
cdr3_aa: CASSETNPGLAGNEQFF
cdr3_nt: TGCGCCAGCAGTGAGACTAATCCGGGACTAGCGGGCAATGAGCAGTTCTTC

j_call: TRBJ1-1
v_call: TRBV4-1
d_call: .
clone_size: .
cdr3_aa: CASSLTAGNTEAFF
cdr3_nt: TGCGCCAGCAGCCTAACCGCGGGGAACACTGAAGCTTTCTTT

j_call: TRBJ2-3
v_call: TRBV4-1
d_call: .
clone_size: .
cdr3_aa: CASSQAVVAADTQYF
cdr3_nt: TGCGCCAGCAGCCAGGCGGTAGTGGCCGCAGATACGCAGTATTTT

j_call: TRBJ2-7
v_call: TRBV30
d_call: TRBD2
clone_size: once
cdr3_aa: CAWSVAGGPYEQYF
cdr3_nt: TGTGCCTGGAGTGTAGCGGGAGGGCCCTACGAGCAGTACTTC

j_call: TRBJ2-3
v_call: TRBV6-1
d_call: TRBD2
clone_size: .
cdr3_aa: CASSEVLAGLFLSTDTQYF
cdr3_nt: TGTGCCAGCAGTGAAGTCCTAGCGGGGTTATTCCTTAGCACAGATACGCAGTATTTT

j_call: TRBJ2-7
v_call: TRBV4-3
d_call: .
clone_size: .
cdr3_aa: CASSGYVGDEQYF
cdr3_nt: TGCGCCAGCAGCGGGTACGTCGGGGACGAGCAGTACTTC

j_call: TRBJ1-4
v_call: TRBV5-1
d_call: .
clone_size: .
cdr3_aa: CASSLERVGEKLFF
cdr3_nt: TGCGCCAGCAGCTTGGAAAGGGTAGGCGAAAAACTGTTTTTT

j_call: TRBJ2-7
v_call: TRBV4-1
d_call: .
clone_size: .
cdr3_aa: CASSQEGVIRQYF
cdr3_nt: TGCGCCAGCAGCCAAGAAGGGGTTATCCGGCAGTACTTC

j_call: TRBJ2-7
v_call: TRBV7-9
d_call: .
clone_size: .
cdr3_aa: CASSLVTRAYEQYF
cdr3_nt: TGTGCCAGCAGCTTAGTGACCAGAGCCTACGAGCAGTACTTC

j_call: TRBJ1-1
v_call: TRBV4-3
d_call: .
clone_size: .
cdr3_aa: CASSQGWSPPMNTEAFF
cdr3_nt: TGCGCCAGCAGCCAAGGTTGGTCGCCCCCGATGAACACTGAAGCTTTCTTT

j_call: TRBJ2-7
v_call: TRBV6-1
d_call: .
clone_size: .
cdr3_aa: CASSASGLSSYEQYF
cdr3_nt: TGTGCCAGCAGCGCCAGCGGGTTGAGCTCCTACGAGCAGTACTTC

j_call: TRBJ2-5
v_call: TRBV29-1
d_call: .
clone_size: .
cdr3_aa: CSVVLLGTQYF
cdr3_nt: TGCAGCGTTGTTCTTCTGGGGACCCAGTACTTC

j_call: TRBJ1-3
v_call: TRBV6-1
d_call: TRBD1
clone_size: .
cdr3_aa: CASSEWDSAGNTIYF
cdr3_nt: TGTGCCAGCAGTGAATGGGACAGTGCTGGAAACACCATATATTTT

j_call: TRBJ2-1
v_call: TRBV5-6
d_call: .
clone_size: once
cdr3_aa: CASSLEFGESSYNEQFF
cdr3_nt: TGTGCCAGCAGCTTGGAGTTTGGCGAGAGCTCCTACAATGAGCAGTTCTTC

j_call: TRBJ1-5
v_call: TRBV6-5
d_call: .
clone_size: .
cdr3_aa: CASSYDGGFNQPQHF
cdr3_nt: TGTGCCAGCAGTTACGACGGAGGCTTCAATCAGCCCCAGCATTTT

j_call: TRBJ2-7
v_call: TRBV29-1
d_call: TRBD1
clone_size: .
cdr3_aa: CSGQGALQEQYF
cdr3_nt: TGCAGCGGACAGGGGGCGCTTCAGGAGCAGTACTTC

j_call: TRBJ2-2
v_call: TRBV4-1
d_call: .
clone_size: .
cdr3_aa: CASSQEFPFTGELFF
cdr3_nt: TGCGCCAGCAGCCAAGAATTTCCCTTCACCGGGGAGCTGTTTTTT

j_call: TRBJ2-1
v_call: TRBV11-3
d_call: TRBD2
clone_size: .
cdr3_aa: CASSSREVREQFF
cdr3_nt: TGTGCCAGCAGCTCTCGGGAGGTACGGGAGCAGTTCTTC

j_call: TRBJ2-1
v_call: TRBV7-2
d_call: TRBD2
clone_size: .
cdr3_aa: CASSWGLGWEQFF
cdr3_nt: TGTGCCAGCAGCTGGGGACTAGGGTGGGAGCAGTTCTTC

j_call: TRBJ2-7
v_call: TRBV6-5
d_call: .
clone_size: .
cdr3_aa: CASSYIGGVYEQYF
cdr3_nt: TGTGCCAGCAGTTATATAGGAGGGGTCTACGAGCAGTACTTC

j_call: TRBJ2-5
v_call: TRBV11-2
d_call: .
clone_size: .
cdr3_aa: CASSLEPRGETQYF
cdr3_nt: TGTGCCAGCAGCTTAGAACCCAGGGGAGAGACCCAGTACTTC

j_call: TRBJ2-5
v_call: TRBV6-6
d_call: .
clone_size: .
cdr3_aa: CAAGSWGETQYF
cdr3_nt: TGTGCCGCGGGCTCATGGGGCGAGACCCAGTACTTC

j_call: TRBJ2-3
v_call: TRBV28
d_call: .
clone_size: .
cdr3_aa: CASSLPRHTDTQYF
cdr3_nt: TGTGCCAGCAGTTTGCCAAGGCACACAGATACGCAGTATTTT